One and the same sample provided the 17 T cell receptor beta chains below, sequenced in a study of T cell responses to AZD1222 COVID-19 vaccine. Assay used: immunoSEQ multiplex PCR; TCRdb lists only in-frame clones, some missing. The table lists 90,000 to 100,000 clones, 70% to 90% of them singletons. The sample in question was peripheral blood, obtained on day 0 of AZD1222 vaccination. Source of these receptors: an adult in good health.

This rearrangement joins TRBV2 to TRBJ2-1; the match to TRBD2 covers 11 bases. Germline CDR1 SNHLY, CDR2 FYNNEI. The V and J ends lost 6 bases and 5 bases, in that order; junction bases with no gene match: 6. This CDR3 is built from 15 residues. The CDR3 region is CASRSYSGRDNEQFF. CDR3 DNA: TGTGCCAGCAGATCCTATAGCGGGAGGGACAATGAGCAGTTCTTC.

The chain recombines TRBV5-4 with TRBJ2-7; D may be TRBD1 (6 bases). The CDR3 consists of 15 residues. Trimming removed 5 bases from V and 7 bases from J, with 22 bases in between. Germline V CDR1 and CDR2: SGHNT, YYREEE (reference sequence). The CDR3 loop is CASRLGSAGVGEQYF. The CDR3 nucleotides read TGTGCCAGCAGACTGGGGTCGGCAGGGGTCGGGGAGCAGTACTTC.

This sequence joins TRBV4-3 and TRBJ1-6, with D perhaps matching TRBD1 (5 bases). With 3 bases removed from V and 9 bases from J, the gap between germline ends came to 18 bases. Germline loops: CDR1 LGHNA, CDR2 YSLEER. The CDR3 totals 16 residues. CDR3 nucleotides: TGCGCCAGCAGCCAGGGCTTCGGGGGGAGTTTTTCACCCCTCCACTTT. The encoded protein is CASSQGFGGSFSPLHF.

The CDR3, as DNA: TGTGCCAGCAGACCGAGCGTCCGGGGCCCTGAAGAGACCCAGTACTTC. It codes for CASRPSVRGPEETQYF. The J gene is TRBJ2-5, the V gene TRBV5-4; D is possibly TRBD1 or TRBD2 (5 bases each). CDR1 and CDR2 (germline): SGHNT, YYREEE (reference sequence). V lost 5 bases, J lost 3 bases, and 20 bases lay in between. The CDR3 is 16 amino acids.

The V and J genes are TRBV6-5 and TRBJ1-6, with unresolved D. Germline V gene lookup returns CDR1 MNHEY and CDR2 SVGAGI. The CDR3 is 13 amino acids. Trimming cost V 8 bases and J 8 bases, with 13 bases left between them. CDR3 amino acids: CASGRTSYSPLHF. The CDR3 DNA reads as TGTGCCAGCGGCAGGACGAGTTATTCACCCCTCCACTTT.

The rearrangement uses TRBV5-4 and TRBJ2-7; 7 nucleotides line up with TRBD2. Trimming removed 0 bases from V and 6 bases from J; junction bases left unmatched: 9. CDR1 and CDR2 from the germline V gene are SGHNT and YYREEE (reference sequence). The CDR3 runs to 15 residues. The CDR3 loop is CASSLGVWGGPEQYF. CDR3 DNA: TGTGCCAGCAGCTTGGGAGTTTGGGGAGGGCCCGAGCAGTACTTC.

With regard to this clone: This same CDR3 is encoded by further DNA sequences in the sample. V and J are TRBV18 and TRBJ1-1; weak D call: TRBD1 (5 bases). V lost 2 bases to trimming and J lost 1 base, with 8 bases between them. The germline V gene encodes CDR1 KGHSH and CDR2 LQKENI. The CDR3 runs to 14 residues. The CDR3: CASSPGTRNTEAFF. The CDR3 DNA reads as TGTGCCAGCTCACCAGGGACCAGGAACACTGAAGCTTTCTTT.

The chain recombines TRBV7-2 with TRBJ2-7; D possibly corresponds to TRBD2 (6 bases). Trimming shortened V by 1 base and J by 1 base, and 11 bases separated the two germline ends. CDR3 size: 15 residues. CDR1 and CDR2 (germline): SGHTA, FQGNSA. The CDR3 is CASSLGTITSYEQYF. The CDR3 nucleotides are TGTGCCAGCAGCTTAGGGACTATTACATCCTACGAGCAGTACTTC.

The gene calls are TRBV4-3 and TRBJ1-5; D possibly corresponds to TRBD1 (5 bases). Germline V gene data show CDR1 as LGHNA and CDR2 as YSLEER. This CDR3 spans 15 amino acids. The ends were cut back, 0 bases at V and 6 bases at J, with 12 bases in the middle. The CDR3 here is CASSQDFAGSQPQHF. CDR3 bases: TGCGCCAGCAGCCAAGACTTCGCAGGGAGTCAGCCCCAGCATTTT.

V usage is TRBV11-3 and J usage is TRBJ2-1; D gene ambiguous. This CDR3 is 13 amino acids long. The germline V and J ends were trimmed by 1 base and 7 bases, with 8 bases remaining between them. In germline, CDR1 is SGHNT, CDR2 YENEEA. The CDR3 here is CASSLVYGNEQFF. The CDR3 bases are TGTGCCAGCAGCTTAGTATATGGTAATGAGCAGTTCTTC.

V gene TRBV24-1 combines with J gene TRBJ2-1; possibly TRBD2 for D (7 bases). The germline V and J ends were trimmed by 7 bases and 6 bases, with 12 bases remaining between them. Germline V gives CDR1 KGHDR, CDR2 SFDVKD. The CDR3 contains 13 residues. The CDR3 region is CATRGGGGNEQFF. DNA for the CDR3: TGTGCCACCAGAGGGGGGGGCGGCAATGAGCAGTTCTTC.

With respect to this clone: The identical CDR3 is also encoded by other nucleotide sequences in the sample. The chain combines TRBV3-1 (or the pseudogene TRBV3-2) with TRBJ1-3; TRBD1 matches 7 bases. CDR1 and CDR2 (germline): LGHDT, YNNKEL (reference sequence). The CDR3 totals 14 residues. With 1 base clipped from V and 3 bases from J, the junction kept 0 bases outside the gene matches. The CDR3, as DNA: TGTGCCAGCAGCCAAGGGACAGGTGGAAACACCATATATTTT. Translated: CASSQGTGGNTIYF.

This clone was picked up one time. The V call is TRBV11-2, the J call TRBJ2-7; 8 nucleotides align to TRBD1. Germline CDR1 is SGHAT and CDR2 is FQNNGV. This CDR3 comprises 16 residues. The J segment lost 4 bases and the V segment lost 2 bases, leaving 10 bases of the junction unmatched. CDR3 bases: TGTGCCAGCAGCTTATTTCCAGGACAGGGACTTTACGAGCAGTACTTC. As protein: CASSLFPGQGLYEQYF.

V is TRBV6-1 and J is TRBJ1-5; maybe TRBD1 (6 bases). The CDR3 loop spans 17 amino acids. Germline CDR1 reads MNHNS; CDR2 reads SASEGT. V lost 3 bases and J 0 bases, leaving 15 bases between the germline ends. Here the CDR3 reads CASSDDGGAYSNQPQHF. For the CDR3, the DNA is TGTGCCAGCAGTGATGATGGGGGGGCGTATAGCAATCAGCCCCAGCATTTT.

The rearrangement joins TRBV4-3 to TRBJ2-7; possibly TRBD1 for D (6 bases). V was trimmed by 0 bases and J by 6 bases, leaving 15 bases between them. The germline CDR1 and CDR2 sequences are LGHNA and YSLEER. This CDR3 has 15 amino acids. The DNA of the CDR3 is TGCGCCAGCAGCCAAGACGACAGGATTGGGGGCGAGCAGTACTTC. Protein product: CASSQDDRIGGEQYF.

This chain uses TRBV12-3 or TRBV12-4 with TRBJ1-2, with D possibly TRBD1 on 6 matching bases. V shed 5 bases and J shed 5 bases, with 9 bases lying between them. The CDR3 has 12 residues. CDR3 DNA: TGTGCCAGCAGTACTAGGGGGTATGGCTACACCTTC. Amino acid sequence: CASSTRGYGYTF.

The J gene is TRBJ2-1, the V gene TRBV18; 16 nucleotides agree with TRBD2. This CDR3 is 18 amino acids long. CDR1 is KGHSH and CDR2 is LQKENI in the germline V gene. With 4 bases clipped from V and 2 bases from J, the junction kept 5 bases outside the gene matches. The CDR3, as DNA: TGTGCCAGCTCACTCGCCGGGACTAGCGGGGGGGCCTACAATGAGCAGTTCTTC. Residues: CASSLAGTSGGAYNEQFF.